Listed below are T cell receptor beta chains from one sample, sequenced in a study of T cell responses to AZD1222 COVID-19 vaccine. Assay used: immunoSEQ multiplex PCR; TCRdb lists only in-frame clones, some missing. The data hold fewer than 150,000 clones, with nearly 90% observed a single time. The sequenced sample was peripheral blood, obtained 28 days after the second AZD1222 dose. These TCRs come from an adult who received the AZD1222 COVID-19 vaccine. Each CDR3 is given with its conserved first and last residue. Each record gives: clone size, CDR3 length, V gene, J gene, D gene, CDR3 protein, CDR3 DNA. D genes are given only for firm matches. Expanded clones get a size class; other rows say once, few or many, or leave the size out.

clone size: once; CDR3 length: 18; V gene: TRBV25-1; J gene: TRBJ2-1; D gene: TRBD2; CDR3 protein: CASSGGGLAGGPQGEQFF; CDR3 DNA: TGTGCCAGCAGTGGGGGGGGACTAGCGGGAGGGCCCCAAGGGGAGCAGTTCTTC
clone size: .; CDR3 length: 14; V gene: TRBV27; J gene: TRBJ2-1; D gene: .; CDR3 protein: CASSLILGQIEQFF; CDR3 DNA: TGTGCCAGCAGTTTAATATTAGGTCAGATTGAGCAGTTCTTC
clone size: .; CDR3 length: 12; V gene: TRBV6-6; J gene: TRBJ1-2; D gene: .; CDR3 protein: CASRNRQDGYTF; CDR3 DNA: TGTGCCAGCAGAAATAGGCAGGATGGCTACACCTTC
clone size: .; CDR3 length: 16; V gene: TRBV4-1; J gene: TRBJ1-1; D gene: .; CDR3 protein: CASSQGRGEGNTEAFF; CDR3 DNA: TGCGCCAGCAGCCAAGGAAGAGGAGAGGGTAACACTGAAGCTTTCTTT
clone size: few; CDR3 length: 16; V gene: TRBV19; J gene: TRBJ1-4; D gene: .; CDR3 protein: CASSPRSAQGDEKLFF; CDR3 DNA: TGTGCCAGTAGTCCCAGGAGCGCTCAAGGTGACGAAAAACTGTTTTTT
clone size: .; CDR3 length: 16; V gene: TRBV7-8; J gene: TRBJ2-1; D gene: TRBD2; CDR3 protein: CASSLITSGSYNEQFF; CDR3 DNA: TGTGCCAGCAGCTTAATTACTAGCGGGTCTTACAATGAGCAGTTCTTC
clone size: .; CDR3 length: 16; V gene: TRBV11-2; J gene: TRBJ2-1; D gene: .; CDR3 protein: CASSAPPIGSYNEQFF; CDR3 DNA: TGTGCCAGCAGCGCCCCCCCTATAGGCTCCTACAATGAGCAGTTCTTC
clone size: .; CDR3 length: 14; V gene: TRBV7-9; J gene: TRBJ1-2; D gene: .; CDR3 protein: CASSLAADNYGYTF; CDR3 DNA: TGTGCCAGCAGCTTAGCGGCTGATAACTATGGCTACACCTTC
clone size: .; CDR3 length: 15; V gene: TRBV7-9; J gene: TRBJ1-1; D gene: .; CDR3 protein: CASSPMGAGGTEAFF; CDR3 DNA: TGTGCCAGCAGCCCAATGGGGGCGGGGGGCACTGAAGCTTTCTTT
clone size: .; CDR3 length: 14; V gene: TRBV10-2; J gene: TRBJ2-1; D gene: .; CDR3 protein: CATSVSARTNEQFF; CDR3 DNA: TGCGCCACCTCTGTATCAGCCCGAACTAATGAGCAGTTCTTC
clone size: few; CDR3 length: 14; V gene: TRBV5-5; J gene: TRBJ1-4; D gene: .; CDR3 protein: CASSLSGTNEKLFF; CDR3 DNA: TGTGCCAGCAGCTTGTCGGGGACTAATGAAAAACTGTTTTTT
clone size: .; CDR3 length: 13; V gene: TRBV14; J gene: TRBJ2-7; D gene: .; CDR3 protein: CASSLALDYEQYF; CDR3 DNA: TGTGCCAGCAGCTTAGCGCTAGACTACGAGCAGTACTTC
clone size: .; CDR3 length: 16; V gene: TRBV2; J gene: TRBJ2-7; D gene: .; CDR3 protein: CASTEEISGSSYEQYF; CDR3 DNA: TGTGCCAGCACCGAAGAGATTAGCGGTAGCTCCTACGAGCAGTACTTC
clone size: .; CDR3 length: 14; V gene: TRBV9; J gene: TRBJ2-7; D gene: .; CDR3 protein: CASSPHNGANEQYF; CDR3 DNA: TGTGCCAGCAGCCCCCACAACGGGGCAAACGAGCAGTACTTC
clone size: .; CDR3 length: 18; V gene: TRBV19; J gene: TRBJ2-7; D gene: TRBD2; CDR3 protein: CASSIDLTSGGAVHEQYF; CDR3 DNA: TGTGCCAGTAGTATAGATTTGACTAGCGGGGGGGCCGTCCACGAGCAGTACTTC
clone size: .; CDR3 length: 13; V gene: TRBV5-1; J gene: TRBJ1-1; D gene: .; CDR3 protein: CASSLDPNTEAFF; CDR3 DNA: TGCGCCAGCAGCTTGGATCCGAACACTGAAGCTTTCTTT
clone size: .; CDR3 length: 15; V gene: TRBV10-1; J gene: TRBJ2-2; D gene: .; CDR3 protein: CASSEFRTGIGELFF; CDR3 DNA: TGCGCCAGCAGTGAGTTTAGGACCGGCATCGGGGAGCTGTTTTTT
clone size: .; CDR3 length: 14; V gene: TRBV13; J gene: TRBJ1-4; D gene: .; CDR3 protein: CASSLGGSGEKLFF; CDR3 DNA: TGTGCCAGCAGCTTAGGGGGGTCTGGGGAAAAACTGTTTTTT
clone size: .; CDR3 length: 13; V gene: TRBV5-1; J gene: TRBJ2-7; D gene: .; CDR3 protein: CASSFDSSYEQYF; CDR3 DNA: TGCGCCAGCAGCTTTGACAGTTCCTACGAGCAGTACTTC
clone size: .; CDR3 length: 12; V gene: TRBV28; J gene: TRBJ2-1; D gene: .; CDR3 protein: CASQQLPNEQFF; CDR3 DNA: TGTGCCAGTCAACAACTTCCCAATGAGCAGTTCTTC
clone size: few; CDR3 length: 15; V gene: TRBV4-2; J gene: TRBJ1-1; D gene: .; CDR3 protein: CASSQDQIYNTEAFF; CDR3 DNA: TGTGCCAGCAGCCAAGATCAGATCTATAACACTGAAGCTTTCTTT
clone size: .; CDR3 length: 15; V gene: TRBV6-5; J gene: TRBJ1-4; D gene: .; CDR3 protein: CASRSSGPTNEKLFF; CDR3 DNA: TGTGCCAGCAGGTCCTCAGGACCAACTAATGAAAAACTGTTTTTT
clone size: .; CDR3 length: 13; V gene: TRBV5-1; J gene: TRBJ2-7; D gene: TRBD1; CDR3 protein: CASSLGTGDEQYF; CDR3 DNA: TGCGCCAGCAGCTTGGGGACAGGGGACGAGCAGTACTTC
clone size: .; CDR3 length: 15; V gene: TRBV3-1/TRBV3-2; J gene: TRBJ1-6; D gene: .; CDR3 protein: CASSQGSAYGSPLHF; CDR3 DNA: TGTGCCAGCAGCCAAGGCAGCGCTTATGGTTCACCCCTCCACTTT
clone size: few; CDR3 length: 17; V gene: TRBV5-1; J gene: TRBJ1-6; D gene: TRBD1; CDR3 protein: CASSQRTGSSYNSPLHF; CDR3 DNA: TGCGCCAGCAGCCAGCGGACAGGGAGCTCCTATAATTCACCCCTCCACTTT
clone size: .; CDR3 length: 17; V gene: TRBV19; J gene: TRBJ2-3; D gene: TRBD2; CDR3 protein: CASSIGASGGARDTQYF; CDR3 DNA: TGTGCCAGTAGTATAGGGGCTAGCGGGGGGGCAAGAGATACGCAGTATTTT
clone size: .; CDR3 length: 11; V gene: TRBV7-3; J gene: TRBJ2-5; D gene: .; CDR3 protein: CASSLQETQYF; CDR3 DNA: TGTGCCAGCAGCTTACAAGAGACCCAGTACTTC
clone size: .; CDR3 length: 14; V gene: TRBV5-4; J gene: TRBJ2-5; D gene: .; CDR3 protein: CASRHTGEGETQYF; CDR3 DNA: TGTGCCAGCAGGCACACAGGGGAGGGAGAGACCCAGTACTTC
clone size: once; CDR3 length: 15; V gene: TRBV7-2; J gene: TRBJ1-4; D gene: .; CDR3 protein: CASSLEGRFNEKLFF; CDR3 DNA: TGTGCCAGCAGCTTAGAGGGACGGTTTAATGAAAAACTGTTTTTT
clone size: .; CDR3 length: 14; V gene: TRBV7-9; J gene: TRBJ2-4; D gene: .; CDR3 protein: CASSLQGARHIQYF; CDR3 DNA: TGTGCCAGCAGCTTACAGGGTGCGCGTCACATTCAGTACTTC
clone size: .; CDR3 length: 15; V gene: TRBV5-5; J gene: TRBJ1-2; D gene: .; CDR3 protein: CASSRSGGRDYGYTF; CDR3 DNA: TGTGCCAGCAGCCGATCGGGGGGAAGAGACTATGGCTACACCTTC
clone size: .; CDR3 length: 14; V gene: TRBV6-5; J gene: TRBJ2-1; D gene: .; CDR3 protein: CASLVGPYYNEQFF; CDR3 DNA: TGTGCCAGCCTGGTAGGCCCCTACTACAATGAGCAGTTCTTC
clone size: .; CDR3 length: 14; V gene: TRBV29-1; J gene: TRBJ2-3; D gene: TRBD2; CDR3 protein: CSVGGGLAGDTQYF; CDR3 DNA: TGCAGCGTTGGAGGGGGACTAGCGGGAGACACGCAGTATTTT
clone size: .; CDR3 length: 16; V gene: TRBV11-2; J gene: TRBJ2-7; D gene: TRBD2; CDR3 protein: CASSLRGSSGMLEQYF; CDR3 DNA: TGTGCCAGCAGCCTAAGGGGGTCTAGCGGGATGTTAGAGCAGTACTTC
clone size: .; CDR3 length: 16; V gene: TRBV6-5; J gene: TRBJ1-5; D gene: .; CDR3 protein: CASSYAGWGSNQPQHF; CDR3 DNA: TGTGCCAGCAGTTACGCAGGGTGGGGGAGCAATCAGCCCCAGCATTTT
clone size: .; CDR3 length: 17; V gene: TRBV5-6; J gene: TRBJ1-5; D gene: TRBD1; CDR3 protein: CASSLYSGTGGNQPQHF; CDR3 DNA: TGTGCCAGCAGCTTGTATTCTGGGACAGGGGGCAATCAGCCCCAGCATTTT
clone size: .; CDR3 length: 15; V gene: TRBV30; J gene: TRBJ1-2; D gene: TRBD1; CDR3 protein: CAWSVTGDIYYGYTF; CDR3 DNA: TGTGCCTGGAGTGTGACAGGGGATATCTACTATGGCTACACCTTC
clone size: once; CDR3 length: 13; V gene: TRBV30; J gene: TRBJ1-5; D gene: .; CDR3 protein: CAWSADSNQPQHF; CDR3 DNA: TGTGCCTGGAGTGCTGATAGCAATCAGCCCCAGCATTTT
clone size: .; CDR3 length: 16; V gene: TRBV19; J gene: TRBJ1-3; D gene: .; CDR3 protein: CASSIAGGSSGNTIYF; CDR3 DNA: TGTGCCAGTAGTATAGCTGGGGGGAGCTCTGGAAACACCATATATTTT
clone size: .; CDR3 length: 15; V gene: TRBV30; J gene: TRBJ1-1; D gene: TRBD1; CDR3 protein: CAWRLSGTANTEAFF; CDR3 DNA: TGTGCCTGGAGACTATCCGGGACAGCGAACACTGAAGCTTTCTTT
clone size: .; CDR3 length: 12; V gene: TRBV4-1; J gene: TRBJ2-3; D gene: .; CDR3 protein: CASSHGTDTQYF; CDR3 DNA: TGCGCCAGCAGCCACGGCACAGATACGCAGTATTTT
clone size: .; CDR3 length: 15; V gene: TRBV4-2; J gene: TRBJ1-2; D gene: TRBD1; CDR3 protein: CASSETGQPYYGYTF; CDR3 DNA: TGTGCCAGCAGCGAAACGGGACAGCCATACTATGGCTACACCTTC
clone size: .; CDR3 length: 13; V gene: TRBV29-1; J gene: TRBJ1-2; D gene: TRBD1; CDR3 protein: CSATKTGGYGYTF; CDR3 DNA: TGCAGCGCAACCAAGACAGGGGGTTATGGCTACACCTTC
clone size: .; CDR3 length: 14; V gene: TRBV6-5; J gene: TRBJ2-7; D gene: TRBD1; CDR3 protein: CASSPPGQLSEQYF; CDR3 DNA: TGTGCCAGCAGTCCCCCGGGACAGCTGTCGGAGCAGTACTTC
clone size: .; CDR3 length: 14; V gene: TRBV29-1; J gene: TRBJ1-5; D gene: TRBD1; CDR3 protein: CSVLQGAGNQPQHF; CDR3 DNA: TGCAGCGTTTTGCAGGGGGCTGGGAATCAGCCCCAGCATTTT
clone size: .; CDR3 length: 16; V gene: TRBV28; J gene: TRBJ1-4; D gene: .; CDR3 protein: CASSSLRGATNEKLFF; CDR3 DNA: TGTGCCAGCAGTTCCCTCCGGGGGGCAACTAATGAAAAACTGTTTTTT
clone size: .; CDR3 length: 16; V gene: TRBV2; J gene: TRBJ2-3; D gene: TRBD2; CDR3 protein: CASSVLAGVGTDTQYF; CDR3 DNA: TGTGCCAGCAGTGTGCTAGCGGGAGTAGGTACAGATACGCAGTATTTT
clone size: .; CDR3 length: 18; V gene: TRBV5-6; J gene: TRBJ2-2; D gene: TRBD1; CDR3 protein: CASSSGTGVFFWTGELFF; CDR3 DNA: TGTGCCAGCAGCTCCGGGACAGGGGTTTTTTTCTGGACCGGGGAGCTGTTTTTT
clone size: .; CDR3 length: 16; V gene: TRBV24-1; J gene: TRBJ1-5; D gene: TRBD1; CDR3 protein: CATSDFNRGKNQPQHF; CDR3 DNA: TGTGCCACCAGTGATTTCAACAGGGGGAAGAATCAGCCCCAGCATTTT
clone size: .; CDR3 length: 14; V gene: TRBV5-1; J gene: TRBJ2-1; D gene: .; CDR3 protein: CASSLWGLPREQFF; CDR3 DNA: TGCGCCAGCAGCTTGTGGGGTCTCCCCAGGGAGCAGTTCTTC
clone size: .; CDR3 length: 13; V gene: TRBV2; J gene: TRBJ1-2; D gene: .; CDR3 protein: CASSGGANYGYTF; CDR3 DNA: TGTGCCAGCAGTGGAGGGGCAAACTATGGCTACACCTTC
clone size: .; CDR3 length: 15; V gene: TRBV7-2; J gene: TRBJ2-7; D gene: TRBD1; CDR3 protein: CASSLVVTGANEQYF; CDR3 DNA: TGTGCCAGCAGCTTAGTAGTGACAGGGGCTAACGAGCAGTACTTC